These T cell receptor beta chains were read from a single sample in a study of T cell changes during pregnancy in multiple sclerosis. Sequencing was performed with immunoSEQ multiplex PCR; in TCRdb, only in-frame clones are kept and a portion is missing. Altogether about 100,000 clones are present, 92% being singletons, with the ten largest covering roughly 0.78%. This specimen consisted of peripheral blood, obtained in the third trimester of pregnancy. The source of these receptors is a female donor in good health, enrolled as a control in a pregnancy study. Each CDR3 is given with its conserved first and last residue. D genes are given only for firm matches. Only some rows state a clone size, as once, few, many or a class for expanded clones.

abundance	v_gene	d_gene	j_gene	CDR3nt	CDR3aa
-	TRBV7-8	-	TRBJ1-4	TGTGCCAGCAGCTTTATCGCGGGACGGAATAATGAAAAACTGTTTTTT	CASSFIAGRNNEKLFF
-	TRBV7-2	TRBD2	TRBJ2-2	TGTGCCAGCAGCTTAAACGGCGGGGGTAACACCGGGGAGCTGTTTTTT	CASSLNGGGNTGELFF
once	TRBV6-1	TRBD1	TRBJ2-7	TGTGCCAGCAGTAACAGGGGTGCCCGGGAGCAGTACTTC	CASSNRGAREQYF
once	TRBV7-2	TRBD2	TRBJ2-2	TGTGCCAGCAGCTCTGGACTAGCGGGGGGTGGGGAGCTGTTTTTT	CASSSGLAGGGELFF
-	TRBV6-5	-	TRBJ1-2	TGTGCCAGCAGTTACTCGGGAGCCTTATTCTATGGCTACACCTTC	CASSYSGALFYGYTF
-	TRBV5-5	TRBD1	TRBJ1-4	TGTGCCAGCAGCTTGGTCTCCGGGACAGGGTTGCTAACGGAGGAAAAACTGTTTTTT	CASSLVSGTGLLTEEKLFF
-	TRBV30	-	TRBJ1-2	TGTGCCTGGAGTTACAGGGTTGGTGCCCCAAAATATGGCTACACCTTC	CAWSYRVGAPKYGYTF
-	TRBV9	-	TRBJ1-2	TGTGCCAGCAGCGTAGGGACAGCCTATGGCTACACCTTC	CASSVGTAYGYTF
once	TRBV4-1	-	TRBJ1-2	TGCGCCAGCAGCCAGAAAGGGGCAGGGGACTATGGCTACACCTTC	CASSQKGAGDYGYTF
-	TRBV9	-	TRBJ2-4	TGTGCCAGCAGCGAGGGAGCTAGTGAATTAAACATTCAGTACTTC	CASSEGASELNIQYF
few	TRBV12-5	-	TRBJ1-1	TGTGCTAGTGGCCCGGGTGCGAGGACTGAAGCTTTCTTT	CASGPGARTEAFF
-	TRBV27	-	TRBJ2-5	TGTGCCAGCAGTTATCGGGACTCTCATACCCAGTACTTC	CASSYRDSHTQYF
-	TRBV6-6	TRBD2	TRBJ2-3	TGTGCCAGTGATAGCGGGGGGTGGACAGATACGCAGTATTTT	CASDSGGWTDTQYF
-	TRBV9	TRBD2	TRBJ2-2	TGTGCCAGCAGCGTAGGCGGGAGCGGGGGAGTCGAAGGGGAGCTGTTTTTT	CASSVGGSGGVEGELFF
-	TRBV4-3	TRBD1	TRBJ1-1	TGCGCCAGCAGCTCAAGAGGGACAGGGGTGATACGGACTGAAGCTTTCTTT	CASSSRGTGVIRTEAFF
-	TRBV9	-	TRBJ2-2	TGTGCCAGCAGCGTAGCTGCGTCAACCGGGGAGCTGTTTTTT	CASSVAASTGELFF
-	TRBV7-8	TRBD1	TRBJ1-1	TGTGCCAGCAGCTGGGACAGGGTGAACACTGAAGCTTTCTTT	CASSWDRVNTEAFF
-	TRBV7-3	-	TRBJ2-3	TGTGCCAGCAGCTTAACGTTCCGAGATACGCAGTATTTT	CASSLTFRDTQYF
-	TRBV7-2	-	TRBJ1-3	TGTGCCAGCAGCTTAGCATACGGGGTGATCGGAAACACCATATATTTT	CASSLAYGVIGNTIYF
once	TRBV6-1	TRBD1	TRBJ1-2	TGTGCCAGCACCTCGGACAGGGGGCTAAGGTATGGCTACACCTTC	CASTSDRGLRYGYTF
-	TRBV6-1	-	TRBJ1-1	TGTGCCAGCAGTGAAGGTCTCGTTGAAGCTTTCTTT	CASSEGLVEAFF
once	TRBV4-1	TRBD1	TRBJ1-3	TGCGCCAGCAGCAACCCGGACAGGGGAGTGATCAGAAACACCATATATTTT	CASSNPDRGVIRNTIYF
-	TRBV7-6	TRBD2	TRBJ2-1	TGTGCCAGCAGCTTAGCGGGCCGGGCCGTGGGCGGGAGCTCCTACAATGAGCAGTTCTTC	CASSLAGRAVGGSSYNEQFF
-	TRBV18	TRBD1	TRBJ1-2	TGTGCCAGCTCACAACAGGGGGTTGAGGGCTACACCTTC	CASSQQGVEGYTF
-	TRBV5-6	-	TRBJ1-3	TGTGCCAGCAGCTTGAGGGGCCGGTACTCTGGAAACACCATATATTTT	CASSLRGRYSGNTIYF
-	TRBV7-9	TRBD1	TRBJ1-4	TGTGCCAGCAGCCTTACCACAGGGGGCTCAACTAATGAAAAACTGTTTTTT	CASSLTTGGSTNEKLFF
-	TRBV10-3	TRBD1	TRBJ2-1	TGTGCCATCAGTCCTCTAGGACAGGGTCACAATGAGCAGTTCTTC	CAISPLGQGHNEQFF
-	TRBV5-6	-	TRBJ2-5	TGTGCCAGCAGCCTGGGGGGGGGCAATCAAGAGACCCAGTACTTC	CASSLGGGNQETQYF
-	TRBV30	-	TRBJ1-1	TGTGCCTGGAGAGAGACAGCGTTCATGAACACTGAAGCTTTCTTT	CAWRETAFMNTEAFF
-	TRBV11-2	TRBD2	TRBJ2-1	TGTGCCAGCGGCCGACTAGCGGGGGCCTCCTACAATGAGCAGTTCTTC	CASGRLAGASYNEQFF
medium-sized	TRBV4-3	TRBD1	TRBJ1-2	TGCGCCAGCAGCGCCTCCGGGACAGGGGTAGGTGGCTACACCTTC	CASSASGTGVGGYTF
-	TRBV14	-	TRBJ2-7	TGTGCCAGCAGCCTACGGTGGACCGGGACAATGTCCTACGAGCAGTACTTC	CASSLRWTGTMSYEQYF
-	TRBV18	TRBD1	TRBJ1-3	TGTGCCAGCTCGCAGGGACAGGGCTCTGGAAACACCATATATTTT	CASSQGQGSGNTIYF